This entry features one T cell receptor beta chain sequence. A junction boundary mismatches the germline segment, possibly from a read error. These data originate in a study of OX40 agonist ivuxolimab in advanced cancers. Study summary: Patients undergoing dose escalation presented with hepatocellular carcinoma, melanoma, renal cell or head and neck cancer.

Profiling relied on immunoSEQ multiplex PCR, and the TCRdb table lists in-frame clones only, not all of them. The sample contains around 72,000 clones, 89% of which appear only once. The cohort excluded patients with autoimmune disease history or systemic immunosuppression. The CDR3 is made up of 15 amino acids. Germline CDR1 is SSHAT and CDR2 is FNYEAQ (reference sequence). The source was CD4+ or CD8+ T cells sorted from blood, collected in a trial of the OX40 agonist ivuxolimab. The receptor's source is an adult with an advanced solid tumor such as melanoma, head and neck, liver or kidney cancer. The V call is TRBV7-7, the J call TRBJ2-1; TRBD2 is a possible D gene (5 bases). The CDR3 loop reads CASSLRVGTYNEQFF. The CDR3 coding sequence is TGTGCTAGCAGCTTGAGGGTCGGGACCTACAATGAGCAGTTCTTC. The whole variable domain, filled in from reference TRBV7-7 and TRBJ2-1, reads GAGVSQSPRYKVTKRGQDVTLRCDPISSHATLYWYQQALGQGPEFLTYFNYEAQPDKSGLPSDRFSAERPEGSISTLTIQRTEQRDSAMYRCASSLRVGTYNEQFFGPGTRLTVL.